This T cell receptor (beta chain) was sequenced for a study of identical twins. The J segment lost 3 bases and the V segment lost 8 bases, leaving 10 bases of the junction unmatched. From germline, CDR1 is ENHRY and CDR2 SYGVKD. The CDR3 extends over 15 amino acids. TCRdb analysed the 5' RACE reads with MiXCR anew, one entry per CDR3 protein. The sample has 400,000 to 550,000 distinct CDR3 sequences; less than 25% are singletons. Notes on this clonotype: Its specificity is unknown.

Study results and limitations: Out-of-frame alpha sequences common to twins exhibited a surplus of low generation probability.

These same data were also listed under a study on T cells expressing NK-cell markers. This second study notes: Most of the eight sequenced donors were HCMV-seropositive; one was seronegative. These same clonotypes (in a handful of donors) also led the CD3+CD56-NKG2C+ fraction.

The chain uses TRBV10-3 and TRBJ2-5; 9 bases fit TRBD2. Sequencing used CD4+ T cells sorted from blood. This receptor was identified in a woman under 30 in good health. For the CDR3, the DNA is TGTGCCATCTCGGATCCGGGACTAGCTGAAGAGACCCAGTACTTC. Its protein product is CAISDPGLAEETQYF.